This T cell receptor beta chain emerged from a study of cytomegalovirus exposure and HLA in healthy donors. The study ran its PCR with 60 Vbeta and 13 Jbeta primers. Sequencing was performed with immunoSEQ multiplex PCR; in TCRdb, only in-frame clones are kept and a portion is missing. The sample yields a few hundred thousand clones, over 75% seen once. Study outcomes and limitations: For most TCR beta V segments, an earlier analysis put the productive rate at about 87% or about 30% of the time.

Note on this clone: Its specificity is unknown.

The receptor comes from a man aged 18 to 35 in good health and CMV-seronegative. Sequenced: PBMCs.

Here the CDR3 reads CASSLGTLDNEQFF. The CDR3 region has the DNA TGTGCCAGCAGCTTAGGGACATTGGACAATGAGCAGTTCTTC. The chain has TRBV5-6 and TRBJ2-1; D may be TRBD1 (6 bases). Trimming left V 2 bases short and J 5 bases short, with 11 bases between. The CDR3 runs 14 residues. Per the germline V gene, CDR1 is SGHDT and CDR2 is YYEEEE.